This is a list of T cell receptor beta chains from one sample in a study of blood T cell repertoires in COVID-19. Generated by immunoSEQ multiplex PCR, the TCRdb table keeps only in-frame clones and is missing some. The data show about 280,000 clones, around 90% seen once. What was sequenced was PBMCs or T cells enriched from blood (not recorded which). These receptors originate from a woman in her 40s who had recovered from COVID-19. Each CDR3 is given with its conserved first and last residue. A D gene is named only where the DNA matches it firmly.

>TRBV27|TRBJ2-3|TRBD1
CASSLQGATDTQYF
>TRBV2|TRBJ1-3|TRBD1
CASSSPSTGATSGNTIYF
>TRBV28|TRBJ2-7|NA
CASSWVGLYEQYF
>TRBV27|TRBJ2-4|TRBD2
CASTPSGRGYLAKNIQYF
>TRBV7-3|TRBJ2-1|TRBD2
CASSPTPQREFGEQFF
>TRBV11-2|TRBJ2-7|TRBD2
CASSISGASYEQYF
>TRBV4-2|TRBJ2-1|TRBD2
CASSQDVAGEYNEQFF
>TRBV7-8|TRBJ2-7|TRBD1
CASGTGGSYEQYF
>TRBV28|TRBJ2-7|NA
CASSSLGLHSYEQYF
>TRBV5-4|TRBJ1-2|NA
CASSHNRDGYTF
>TRBV5-4|TRBJ2-1|NA
CASSLGSGARGNNEQFF
>TRBV21-1|TRBJ2-7|NA
CASSTWEDRSGSYEQYF
>TRBV7-9|TRBJ1-1|NA
CASSAAGGLFKAFF
>TRBV6-1|TRBJ2-1|NA
CASSEVYVNEQFF
>TRBV18|TRBJ2-5|NA
CASSLGLQETQYF
>TRBV7-2|TRBJ2-3|TRBD2
CASNPIPVTSGSGTDTQYF
>TRBV6-2/TRBV6-3|TRBJ1-1|NA
CASSPQGPVNTEAFF
>TRBV7-9|TRBJ2-1|NA
CASSLAGGEQFF
>TRBV18|TRBJ2-1|NA
CASQADSLNEQFF
>TRBV3-1/TRBV3-2|TRBJ2-7|NA
CASSQDPVYEQYF
>TRBV10-2|TRBJ1-1|NA
CASSESVRSAGGAFF
>TRBV19|TRBJ1-4|NA
CASRMRGINEKLFF
>TRBV11-2|TRBJ2-7|TRBD2
CASSRTSGRPYEQYF
>TRBV10-1|TRBJ2-3|NA
CASSANPTTDTQYF
>TRBV19|TRBJ2-7|NA
CATARGTRGPYEQYF
>TRBV18|TRBJ2-2|TRBD1
CASSLQGGFTGELFF
>TRBV6-2/TRBV6-3|TRBJ2-2|TRBD2
CASSPPGLAGGPGELFF
>TRBV7-2|TRBJ1-3|NA
CASSLVGTSSGNTIYF
>TRBV7-2|TRBJ2-3|NA
CASSLDPSAGTDTQYF
>TRBV6-2/TRBV6-3|TRBJ2-7|NA
CASSPWAARYEQYF
>TRBV28|TRBJ2-2|TRBD2
CASIPLGGSTGELFF
>TRBV7-3|TRBJ2-2|TRBD1
CASKEGGRETGELFF
>TRBV19|TRBJ2-3|TRBD2
CASTSGRVVDTQYF
>TRBV11-2|TRBJ2-5|NA
CASSLAGPRGETQYF
>TRBV7-2|TRBJ1-1|NA
CASSTAGAGMNTEAFF
>TRBV15|TRBJ2-7|NA
CATSRVVGGWRGDYEQYF
>TRBV7-2|TRBJ2-5|TRBD2
CASSAQAGAETQYF
>TRBV3-1/TRBV3-2|TRBJ1-6|NA
CASSISPGAYNSPLHF
>TRBV7-2|TRBJ1-5|TRBD1
CASSYTGTANQPQHF
>TRBV7-2|TRBJ2-1|NA
CASSFNYNEQFF
>TRBV7-8|TRBJ2-7|TRBD2
CASGLAGEGDPYEQYF
>TRBV4-2|TRBJ2-5|TRBD2
CASSQGLAGPPQETQYF
>TRBV24-1|TRBJ2-1|NA
CATSRGPGVPYNEQFF